This entry lists 27 T cell receptor beta chains sequenced from one sample in a study of spatial heterogeneity in lung cancer. A single record per CDR3 protein comes from TCRdb applying MiXCR to the 5' RACE reads. The sample contains over 85,000 distinct CDR3 sequences, approximately 19% of which appear only once. Time point of the sample: blood at routine non-recurrence follow-up after resection. This specimen was PBMCs, taken at follow-up. Receptors originate from a male donor with early-stage non-small cell lung cancer.

By sample share, this clonotype is medium-sized. One junction end does not reproduce the germline sequence, and a read error may be involved. The CDR3 loop reads CSARGPLYNDRGF. In DNA form, the CDR3 reads TGCAGTGCTAGGGGACCCTTATACAATGATCGGGGGTTC. The chain employs TRBV20-1 and TRBJ2-1; D may be TRBD2 (6 bases). The CDR3 covers 13 residues. Per germline, CDR1 DFQATT and CDR2 SNEGSKA (reference sequence).

This clonotype occurred many times. V usage is TRBV12-3 or TRBV12-4 and J usage is TRBJ1-4; D unclear. V gave up 3 bases and J gave up 8 bases, with 13 bases separating them. This CDR3 comprises 14 residues. The CDR3, as DNA: TGTGCCAGCAGTTTCACCGGCCGGGGAGAAAAACTGTTTTTT. It specifies CASSFTGRGEKLFF.

The chain joins TRBV7-2 to TRBJ2-2, with D uncertain. The germline gives CDR1 SGHTA, CDR2 FQGNSA. The CDR3 is 14 amino acids. V was clipped by 5 bases and J by 5 bases, with 12 bases between them. The chain's CDR3 is CASSPFRRTGELFF. The CDR3 nucleotides read TGTGCCAGCAGCCCATTCAGGAGAACCGGGGAGCTGTTTTTT.

In this sample, this clonotype is medium-sized. The chain recombines TRBV20-1 with TRBJ2-5; D is unclear. In germline, CDR1 is DFQATT, CDR2 SNEGSKA (reference sequence). The CDR3 has 11 amino acids. CDR3 region: CRAGYQETQYF. CDR3 sequence (DNA): TGCAGGGCAGGATATCAAGAGACCCAGTACTTC.

The chain links TRBV4-3 to TRBJ2-2, with D unresolved. Germline V gene data show CDR1 as LGHNA and CDR2 as YSLEER. This CDR3 comprises 15 residues. V lost 3 bases and J 1 base, leaving 9 bases between the germline ends. DNA for the CDR3: TGCGCCAGCAGCCAGCTTCCAGGGAACACCGGGGAGCTGTTTTTT. Translating gives CASSQLPGNTGELFF.

V is TRBV4-3 and J is TRBJ2-3; maybe TRBD1 (6 bases). The germline V and J ends were trimmed by 0 bases and 0 bases, with 10 bases remaining between them. The CDR3 loop spans 16 amino acids. Per the germline V gene, CDR1 is LGHNA and CDR2 is YSLEER. The DNA of the CDR3 is TGCGCCAGCAGCCAAGACTCCCAGGGGAGCACAGATACGCAGTATTTT. It specifies CASSQDSQGSTDTQYF.

The V and J genes are TRBV9 and TRBJ2-5; D possibly matches TRBD1 or TRBD2 (5 bases each). The CDR3 length is 14 residues. Germline CDR1 reads SGDLS; CDR2 reads YYNGEE. Trimming left V 0 bases short and J 7 bases short, with 13 bases between. The CDR3 spells CASSVGGSDLTQYF. CDR3 DNA sequence: TGTGCCAGCAGCGTAGGGGGGTCAGACTTGACCCAGTACTTC. Full variable domain (missing parts from reference TRBV9 and TRBJ2-5): DSGVTQTPKHLITATGQRVTLRCSPRSGDLSVYWYQQSLDQGLQFLIQYYNGEERAKGNILERFSAQQFPDLHSELNLSSLELGDSALYFCASSVGGSDLTQYFGPGTRLLVL.

This clonotype turned up a few times. V gene TRBV12-3 or TRBV12-4 combines with J gene TRBJ2-4; weak D call: TRBD2 (6 bases). The CDR3 is 18 residues long. The V and J ends lost 0 bases and 5 bases respectively, with 20 bases between them. CDR3 DNA: TGTGCCAGCAGTTTAGCGTTCAGGACGACGCCGGGGGAAAACATTCAGTACTTC. It is translated as CASSLAFRTTPGENIQYF.

This clonotype has just a few counts. This sequence joins TRBV7-6 and TRBJ1-6; 8 nucleotides align to TRBD1. Germline assignment: CDR1 SGHVS and CDR2 FNYEAQ. V lost 5 bases and J lost 9; bases outside the gene matches: 6. CDR3 size: 14 residues. In DNA form, the CDR3 reads TGTGCCAGCAGCCCGGACAGGGCGGCTTCACCCCTCCACTTT. Translated: CASSPDRAASPLHF.

This clonotype has a handful of counts. The chain has TRBV5-4 and TRBJ2-3; 7 bases are shared with TRBD1. From germline, CDR1 is SGHNT and CDR2 YYREEE (reference sequence). The CDR3 spans 15 residues. After removal of 3 bases from V and 0 bases from J, the junction contained 4 bases not matched to a gene. For the CDR3, the DNA is TGTGCCAGCAGCTCGGGACAGAGTAGCACAGATACGCAGTATTTT. Its translation is CASSSGQSSTDTQYF.

With regard to this clonotype: One base away lies a much larger clone, so this may be a sequencing read error. The chain links TRBV27 to TRBJ1-1, with D perhaps TRBD1 (5 bases). Trimming cost V 5 bases and J 4 bases, with 11 bases left between them. CDR1 MNHEY and CDR2 SMNVEV come from the germline V gene (reference sequence). The CDR3 is 13 residues long. The CDR3 DNA reads TGTGCCAGCAGTAACCCCGGGGGCACTGAAGCTTTCTTT. It yields the protein CASSNPGGTEAFF.

This chain joins TRBV6-1 and TRBJ2-6; 9 bases match TRBD1. V gave up 6 bases and J gave up 0 bases; unmatched junction bases: 6. Per germline, CDR1 MNHNS and CDR2 SASEGT. The CDR3 length is 17 residues. CDR3 region: CASRSQGASSGANVLTF. CDR3 nucleotides: TGTGCCAGCAGATCACAGGGGGCGAGCTCTGGGGCCAACGTCCTGACTTTC.

This clonotype was observed a handful of times. This chain joins TRBV3-1 and TRBJ2-7, with a tentative D call TRBD2 (6 bases). This CDR3 region has 14 residues. Trimming took off 8 bases at V and 4 bases at J, with 18 bases between the two ends. Germline values: CDR1 LGHDT, CDR2 YNNKEL (reference sequence). DNA for the CDR3: TGTGCCAGCCGCCGGGGGAGCGGGTCATACGAGCAGTACTTC. The encoded protein is CASRRGSGSYEQYF.

V is TRBV7-6 and J is TRBJ1-6; 7 nucleotides line up with TRBD1. The CDR3 consists of 16 residues. CDR1 is SGHVS and CDR2 is FNYEAQ in the germline V gene. The V segment lost 5 bases and the J segment 7 bases; nucleotides outside the gene matches: 11. CDR3 nucleotides: TGTGCCAGCAGCGAATGGACTGACAGGGTAAATTCACCCCTCCACTTT. Protein: CASSEWTDRVNSPLHF.

This clonotype was seen a single time. This chain uses TRBV5-5 with TRBJ1-1, with 12 bases aligning to TRBD1. Germline CDR1 reads SGHKS; CDR2 reads YYEKEE (reference sequence). The CDR3 totals 16 residues. The ends lost 4 bases at V and 2 bases at J; junction bases unmatched: 6. The CDR3 bases are TGTGCCAGCAGCCCCACCGGGACAGGGGGCAACACTGAAGCTTTCTTT. It specifies CASSPTGTGGNTEAFF.

This clonotype was recorded at least ten times. This sequence joins TRBV19 and TRBJ2-7, with D possibly called TRBD1 or TRBD2 (5 bases each). CDR1 is LNHDA and CDR2 is SQIVND in the germline V gene (reference sequence). V lost 5 bases, J lost 6 bases, and 17 bases lay in between. The CDR3 has 14 residues. The DNA of the CDR3 is TGTGCCAGTAGTCTTGGGACGGTGCTCAGCGAGCAGTACTTC. This sequence encodes CASSLGTVLSEQYF.

This sequence joins TRBV2 and TRBJ2-2, with D perhaps TRBD2 (6 bases). This CDR3 comprises 13 residues. Germline CDR1 reads SNHLY; CDR2 reads FYNNEI. V lost 8 bases, J lost 6 bases, and 13 bases lay in between. Here the CDR3 DNA reads TGTGCCAGCTCAGACGGGAGCGCCGGGGAGCTGTTTTTT. Encoded protein: CASSDGSAGELFF.

By proportion, this clonotype is medium-sized (0.01 to 0.1%). The chain employs TRBV20-1 and TRBJ2-5; no clear D gene. CDR1 is DFQATT and CDR2 is SNEGSKA in the germline V gene (reference sequence). This CDR3 region has 10 residues. The V gene lost 6 bases and the J gene lost 3 bases, with 5 bases spanning the gap. CDR3 loop: CSAKKETQYF. The CDR3 DNA reads as TGCAGTGCGAAGAAAGAGACCCAGTACTTC.

The chain is built from TRBV18 and TRBJ2-6; 10 nucleotides match TRBD1. Germline V lookup: CDR1 KGHSH, CDR2 LQKENI. The CDR3 totals 19 residues. Trimming removed 3 bases from V and 0 bases from J; junction bases left unmatched: 8. The CDR3 loop reads CASSPQTGGRTSGANVLTF. The DNA for the CDR3 is TGTGCCAGCTCACCTCAGACAGGGGGCCGAACCTCTGGGGCCAACGTCCTGACTTTC.

The genes are TRBV20-1 and TRBJ1-3; no clear D. Germline lookup yields CDR1 DFQATT and CDR2 SNEGSKA (reference sequence). V was clipped by 4 bases and J by 3 bases, with 7 bases between them. The length of the CDR3 is 12 residues. CDR3 sequence reads: CSATGFGNTIYF. CDR3 bases: TGCAGTGCTACTGGGTTTGGAAACACCATATATTTT.

The rearrangement links TRBV6-1 to TRBJ1-1; D gene ambiguous. Trimming left V 8 bases short and J 4 bases short, with 11 bases between. Per germline, CDR1 MNHNS and CDR2 SASEGT. The CDR3 extends over 12 amino acids. The CDR3 DNA sequence: TGTGCCAGCGGACTCTGGGGCACTGAAGCTTTCTTT. Encoded protein: CASGLWGTEAFF.

This clonotype has more than one count but fewer than ten. The chain joins TRBV19 to TRBJ2-7; the D is unclear. The CDR3 runs to 13 residues. Germline V gene data show CDR1 as LNHDA and CDR2 as SQIVND (reference sequence). Trimming took off 4 bases at V and 1 base at J, with 8 bases between the two ends. Here the CDR3 DNA reads TGTGCCAGTAGTAGGGCAGCGTCCTACGAGCAGTACTTC. Protein: CASSRAASYEQYF.

This clonotype was found many times. The V gene is TRBV7-6, the J gene TRBJ2-5; possibly TRBD2 for D (7 bases). Germline values: CDR1 SGHVS, CDR2 FNYEAQ. The CDR3 consists of 14 residues. Trimming took off 2 bases at V and 4 bases at J, with 11 bases between the two ends. CDR3 sequence (DNA): TGTGCCAGCAGCTTAAACGGGGGGCCAGAGACCCAGTACTTC. Its translation: CASSLNGGPETQYF.

V gene TRBV24-1 combines with J gene TRBJ1-1, with TRBD1 matching 7 bases. The CDR3 extends over 16 amino acids. In germline, CDR1 is KGHDR, CDR2 SFDVKD. V lost 4 bases and J lost 3; bases outside the gene matches: 10. CDR3 coding DNA: TGTGCCACCAGTGACAGTGGGACAGCAGGACACACTGAAGCTTTCTTT. Its protein is CATSDSGTAGHTEAFF.

V gene TRBV19 combines with J gene TRBJ2-1, with TRBD1 identical over 7 bases. CDR1 is LNHDA and CDR2 is SQIVND in the germline V gene (reference sequence). Trimming took 1 base from V and 9 from J; bases not matched to a gene: 3. This CDR3 is built from 13 residues. The CDR3 nucleotides read TGTGCCAGTAGTATAGTATCAGGGGGTGAGCAGTTCTTC. This translates into CASSIVSGGEQFF.

The V and J genes are TRBV11-2 and TRBJ2-1; 11 nucleotides align to TRBD2. The CDR3 is 16 amino acids. CDR1 and CDR2 from the germline V gene are SGHAT and FQNNGV. V gave up 5 bases and J gave up 6 bases; unmatched junction bases: 9. The CDR3, as DNA: TGTGCCAGCAGCGTTCTAGCGGGAGGAGTCCCCAATGAGCAGTTCTTC. Translated, it gives CASSVLAGGVPNEQFF.

This clonotype was seen only a few times. The rearrangement joins TRBV20-1 to TRBJ2-3; 8 nucleotides agree with TRBD1. The ends lost 6 bases at V and 2 bases at J; junction bases unmatched: 7. The CDR3 is 14 amino acids. The germline V gene has CDR1 DFQATT and CDR2 SNEGSKA (reference sequence). This CDR3 reads CSARTGRYTDTQYF. CDR3 bases: TGCAGTGCGAGGACAGGGCGTTACACAGATACGCAGTATTTT.